This T cell receptor (beta chain) was captured in a study of kidney transplant recipient with SARS-CoV-2 infection. This clonotype was detected many times. TCRdb used MiXCR to reprocess the reads, holding one entry per CDR3 protein. The sample contains some 220,000 distinct CDR3 sequences, about 30% of which appear only once. This clonotype was sampled from a male patient in his 30s who had COVID-19 and was a kidney transplant recipient. The graft donor may account for some of the T cells. The sample consisted of a blood sample, taken at baseline and around day 120 from a kidney transplant recipient.

This CDR3 is CASSPDRTEAFF. As DNA, the CDR3 is TGTGCCAGCAGCCCCGACAGGACTGAAGCTTTCTTT. This chain links TRBV7-9 with TRBJ1-1, with D perhaps matching TRBD1 (6 bases). The CDR3 length is 12 residues. V gave up 5 bases and J gave up 5 bases, with 9 bases separating them. The germline gives CDR1 SEHNR, CDR2 FQNEAQ (reference sequence).